This T cell receptor beta chain was found in a study of blood T cell repertoires in COVID-19 (dated by TCRdb to between 2020 and 2021). About the full investigation: The collaborator samples originated in the United States, Italy and Spain and spanned the acute and convalescent phases of COVID-19. The material from the prospective study consisted of cDNA or gDNA derived from T cells, B-cell-depleted T cells, or PBMCs. A de-identified subject ID, COVID-19 status, age in years and sex were almost always included in the sample metadata. The repertoires were made available in a free public database intended to serve as a resource for research on the immune response to SARS-CoV-2. Where available, HLA class I and class II types were obtained from metadata supplied by the sample provider rather than from assay-based typing. Samples came from the ongoing ImmuneRACE study (first 160 participants) plus 1,254 subjects from 6 global collaborators. Deeply sampled blood TCRbeta repertoires from subjects exposed to, actively infected with, or recovered from COVID-19 were included in the dataset. Overall study results and their limits: Clinical and demographic metadata were provided uncurated, with the amount varying by source and participant.

The sample holds a few counts of this clone. Its antigen has not been determined. No qualities accompany the bases; no much larger clone lies one base away. TCRbeta CDR3 regions were amplified from genomic DNA by means of the immunoSEQ Assay, a bias-controlled multiplex PCR. The study's processing was this. Nucleated cell counts per sample were estimated from amplification of reference gene primers within the assay. Sequence reads were collapsed and filtered to measure the absolute abundance of every unique TCRbeta CDR3 rearrangement. For each sample, productive Simpson clonality was calculated as the square root of Simpson's diversity index across productive rearrangements. TCRdb mirrors the immuneACCESS table, restricted to in-frame sequences. Some clones are absent from its copies; in checked studies, under half trace to an unresolved V gene, and the reason for the others is unknown. V and J calls plus clone size are reproduced from that table; the DNA served to infer D and trimming. For this sample the table gives some 50,000 clones, of which around 89% were detected only once. The ten largest account for approximately 1.5% of the sample.

CDR1 and CDR2 were assigned from the germline V gene (reference sequence) as SGHNT and YYREEE. Measured from the cysteine to the phenylalanine, the CDR3 is 16 residues long. Solely the CDR3 DNA is kept, with 48 bases framed from the first base. V sheds 4 bases and J sheds 5 bases, leaving 18 bases between their ends. Collaborating institutions collected whole blood in K2EDTA tubes following their own protocols. For TCRbeta analysis, collaborators shipped samples as frozen whole blood, isolated PBMCs, or DNA extracted from either of those sample types. Recombination linked TRBV5-4 to TRBJ2-2; the best D guess is TRBD1, with 7 bases matching. Specimen: peripheral blood. The sequence came from a man in his sixties with acute or convalescent COVID-19. Here the CDR3 is given as CASSLRGRQGTGELFF. The nucleotides are TGTGCCAGCAGCCTCAGGGGGAGGCAGGGAACCGGGGAGCTGTTTTTT.